This TCR beta chain was captured in a study of shared clonotypes between healthy human individuals. Generated by immunoSEQ multiplex PCR, the TCRdb table keeps only in-frame clones and is missing some. The repertoire holds 2,500,000 or so clones, just over 90% seen once, with 0.14% in the top ten. This receptor was taken from a man aged 18-30 years in good health. Input material: naive CD4+ T cells sorted from blood. The subset was: CD45RA+ positively selected.

Written as DNA, the CDR3 is TGCGCCAGCAGCCAACCGGACAGGGCATTCGAGACCCAGTACTTC. Its protein is CASSQPDRAFETQYF. The chain recombines TRBV4-1 with TRBJ2-5; 8 nucleotides agree with TRBD1. Germline V gives CDR1 MGHRA, CDR2 YSYEKL. This CDR3 region has 15 residues. V gave up 2 bases and J gave up 5 bases; unmatched junction bases: 7.